The next 20 T cell receptor beta chains were all read from a single sample in a study of cytomegalovirus exposure and HLA in healthy donors. The PCR was carried out with 60 Vbeta primers and 13 Jbeta primers. Measured with immunoSEQ multiplex PCR; TCRdb has only the in-frame clones, and not every one. The sample includes around 180,000 clones, roughly 80% of them seen just once. Sequencing was performed on PBMCs. The receptor set was obtained from a woman in her fifties or sixties in good health and CMV-seronegative.

The J gene is TRBJ1-1, the V gene TRBV7-9, with 9 bases that match TRBD1. From germline, CDR1 is SEHNR and CDR2 FQNEAQ (reference sequence). J was trimmed by 5 bases and V by 6 bases; bases with no gene match: 10. The length of the CDR3 is 15 residues. CDR3 sequence: CASSPRQGGYTEAFF. Here the CDR3 DNA reads TGTGCCAGCAGTCCACGACAGGGGGGATATACTGAAGCTTTCTTT.

V is TRBV5-1 and J is TRBJ2-1; 9 positions agree with TRBD2. The CDR3 is 15 residues long. Germline trimming cut 1 base from V and 6 bases from J; bases unmatched to any gene: 5. The germline V gene has CDR1 SGHRS and CDR2 YFSETQ. The CDR3 nucleotides read TGCGCCAGCAGCTTGAAGTCTAGCGGGGTCAATGAGCAGTTCTTC. Translated, it gives CASSLKSSGVNEQFF. Full variable domain (rest looked up from reference TRBV5-1 and TRBJ2-1): KAGVTQTPRYLIKTRGQQVTLSCSPISGHRSVSWYQQTPGQGLQFLFEYFSETQRNKGNFPGRFSGRQFSNSRSEMNVSTLELGDSALYLCASSLKSSGVNEQFFGPGTRLTVL.

This clone was seen a single time. The V and J genes are TRBV4-2 and TRBJ1-1; TRBD1 is a possible D gene (5 bases). V shed 0 bases and J shed 4 bases, with 9 bases lying between them. In germline, CDR1 is LGHNA, CDR2 YNFKEQ. This CDR3 is 14 amino acids long. CDR3 amino acids: CASSQDGGGTEAFF. The CDR3 region has the DNA TGTGCCAGCAGCCAAGATGGGGGAGGCACTGAAGCTTTCTTT.

This clone turned up a few times. This chain joins TRBV5-1 and TRBJ1-4; D gene ambiguous. The ends were cut back, 1 base at V and 4 bases at J, with 14 bases in the middle. Germline V gene lookup returns CDR1 SGHRS and CDR2 YFSETQ. The CDR3 runs 16 residues. The CDR3 region is CASSLFASGGNEKLFF. Here the CDR3 DNA reads TGCGCCAGCAGCTTGTTTGCTTCTGGAGGTAATGAAAAACTGTTTTTT.

This chain joins TRBV7-3 and TRBJ2-1; 7 nucleotides line up with TRBD2. V lost 2 bases and J lost 7; bases outside the gene matches: 5. The CDR3 is 14 residues long. CDR1 is SGHTA and CDR2 is FQGTGA in the germline V gene. DNA of the CDR3: TGTGCCAGCAGCTTAGGCCTAGCGGTAAATGAGCAGTTCTTC. It codes for CASSLGLAVNEQFF.

As for this clone: Other DNA sequences in this sample translate to the same CDR3. The V and J genes are TRBV9 and TRBJ2-1; TRBD1 aligns across 9 bases. J was trimmed by 4 bases and V by 2 bases; bases with no gene match: 4. The CDR3 loop spans 15 amino acids. Germline V gene sequence: CDR1 SGDLS, CDR2 YYNGEE. CDR3 DNA: TGTGCCAGCAGCGTGGGACAGGGCGTTTACAATGAGCAGTTCTTC. As protein: CASSVGQGVYNEQFF.

J is TRBJ2-3 and V is TRBV7-3; a possible D gene is TRBD2 (7 bases). V lost 3 bases to trimming and J lost 2 bases, with 9 bases between them. The germline V gene has CDR1 SGHTA and CDR2 FQGTGA. The CDR3 extends over 14 amino acids. This chain's CDR3 is CASSLRGLTDTQYF. The CDR3 nucleotides are TGTGCCAGCAGCTTGCGGGGGCTCACAGATACGCAGTATTTT.

The chain combines TRBV15 with TRBJ1-1; D might be TRBD1 (5 bases). The CDR3 spans 15 residues. Germline assignment: CDR1 LNHNV and CDR2 YYDKDF (reference sequence). Trimming shortened V by 2 bases and J by 1 base, and 11 bases separated the two germline ends. CDR3 in amino acids: CATSRRGTSNTEAFF. CDR3 sequence (DNA): TGTGCCACCAGCAGACGGGGGACTTCGAACACTGAAGCTTTCTTT. Full variable domain (missing parts from reference TRBV15 and TRBJ1-1): DAMVIQNPRYQVTQFGKPVTLSCSQTLNHNVMYWYQQKSSQAPKLLFHYYDKDFNNEADTPDNFQSRRPNTSFCFLDIRSPGLGDTAMYLCATSRRGTSNTEAFFGQGTRLTVV.

The gene calls are TRBV5-6 and TRBJ2-3, with D unclear. The V and J ends lost 4 bases and 0 bases respectively, with 12 bases between them. Germline V lookup: CDR1 SGHDT, CDR2 YYEEEE. The CDR3 length is 15 residues. The CDR3 loop reads CASSNSPTSTDTQYF. CDR3 bases: TGTGCCAGCAGCAATAGTCCTACTAGCACAGATACGCAGTATTTT.

The chain combines TRBV7-8 with TRBJ1-1; 9 nucleotides align to TRBD1. Germline V gives CDR1 SGHVS, CDR2 FQNEAQ. The CDR3 consists of 14 residues. V shed 4 bases, J shed 4 bases, and the junction held 4 bases outside the gene matches. The CDR3, as DNA: TGTGCCAGCAGCTCTACAGGGGGCATCACTGAAGCTTTCTTT. This sequence encodes CASSSTGGITEAFF.

V is TRBV6-6 and J is TRBJ2-3, with D perhaps TRBD1 or TRBD2 (7 bases each). Germline V gene data show CDR1 as MNHNY and CDR2 as SVGAGI (reference sequence). Between the trimmed V and J ends, which lost 6 bases and 0 bases, there was a span of 16 bases. The CDR3 runs to 16 residues. CDR3 region: CASSYGGTASTDTQYF. The CDR3 DNA reads as TGTGCCAGCAGCTACGGGGGGACAGCGAGCACAGATACGCAGTATTTT.

This clone was seen a few times. The junction does not match germline at one end; this may be a read error. The chain recombines TRBV7-9 with TRBJ1-2; D uncertain. The germline CDR1 and CDR2 sequences are SEHNR and FQNEAQ (reference sequence). CDR3 length: 12 residues. For the CDR3, the DNA is TGTTCCAGCAGCTTTGGGGAGGATGGCTACACCTTC. Translated: CSSSFGEDGYTF. Variable domain in full (rest from reference TRBV7-9 and TRBJ1-2): DTGVSQNPRHKITKRGQNVTFRCDPISEHNRLYWYRQTLGQGPEFLTYFQNEAQLEKSRLLSDRFSAERPKGSFSTLEIQRTEQGDSAMYLCSSSFGEDGYTFGSGTRLTVV.

The chain links TRBV6-4 to TRBJ2-2; TRBD1 agrees at 10 bases. The germline V gene has CDR1 MRHNA and CDR2 SNTAGT. This CDR3 is built from 18 residues. The trim removed 5 bases at V and 3 bases at J, leaving 12 bases unmatched. The CDR3 is CASSRQGAIFPDTGELFF. In DNA, the CDR3 is TGTGCCAGCAGTCGACAGGGGGCAATTTTCCCCGACACCGGGGAGCTGTTTTTT.

Only one count was recorded for this clone. DNA for the CDR3: TGTGCCAGCAGGGGGACTAGCGGGGGAAGAAGGGACTACGAGCAGTACTTC. The encoded protein is CASRGTSGGRRDYEQYF. The chain combines TRBV13 with TRBJ2-7; 14 bases line up with TRBD2. This CDR3 contains 17 residues. Per the germline V gene, CDR1 is PRHDT and CDR2 is FYEKMQ (reference sequence). The trim removed 6 bases at V and 3 bases at J, leaving 10 bases unmatched.

The chain employs TRBV19 and TRBJ1-5; D is uncertain. Trimming cost V 5 bases and J 0 bases, with 14 bases left between them. Germline-derived CDR1 and CDR2 are LNHDA and SQIVND (reference sequence). CDR3 length: 16 amino acids. CDR3 in DNA: TGTGCCAGTAGTTCCCGCGACGGGTATAGCAATCAGCCCCAGCATTTT. Translating it yields CASSSRDGYSNQPQHF.

The chain is built from TRBV28 and TRBJ1-2, with a possible D match to TRBD1 (6 bases). The germline V and J ends were trimmed by 7 bases and 2 bases, with 14 bases remaining between them. The CDR3 length is 14 residues. Germline V gene lookup returns CDR1 MDHEN and CDR2 SYDVKM. CDR3 sequence: CASKYPGDNYGYTF. CDR3 bases: TGTGCCAGCAAGTATCCAGGGGACAACTATGGCTACACCTTC.

J is TRBJ2-1 and V is TRBV7-8; D might be TRBD2 (7 bases). The germline V gene encodes CDR1 SGHVS and CDR2 FQNEAQ. This CDR3 is built from 16 residues. V lost 1 base, J lost 4 bases, and 14 bases lay in between. DNA of the CDR3: TGTGCCAGCAGCTTAGTTGGGGGGGCCGGTTACAATGAGCAGTTCTTC. This translates into CASSLVGGAGYNEQFF.

This clone was seen just once. The chain uses TRBV5-1 and TRBJ2-7; no clear D gene. The germline V and J ends were trimmed by 5 bases and 4 bases, with 25 bases remaining between them. Germline V lookup: CDR1 SGHRS, CDR2 YFSETQ. This CDR3 spans 17 amino acids. The CDR3 DNA follows: TGCGCCAGCAGGTGGGTGCCCTGGCTAGAAGGTAGGTACGAGCAGTACTTC. This translates into CASRWVPWLEGRYEQYF.

Note on this clone: The junction shows a germline mismatch at one end, possibly a read error. The gene calls are TRBV6-1 and TRBJ2-5; no reliable D call. The CDR3 loop spans 13 amino acids. Germline V CDR1 and CDR2: MNHNS, SASEGT. As DNA, the CDR3 is TGTGCCAGCAGTGAACAACTAACTAAATCCCTGCACTTC. Translated, it gives CASSEQLTKSLHF.

The chain employs TRBV5-4 and TRBJ2-5, with 7 bases aligning to TRBD2. The DNA end favors TRBJ2-7, so the J call may be wrong. The CDR3 has 15 amino acids. Germline V lookup: CDR1 SGHNT, CDR2 YYREEE (reference sequence). CDR3: CASSLPGTTRYEQYF. CDR3 DNA: TGTGCCAGCAGCTTGCCCGGGACTACCCGCTACGAGCAGTACTTC.